Described below is a single T cell receptor beta chain sequence and its context. No antigen is known for it. The germline gives CDR1 MGHRA, CDR2 YSYEKL. This CDR3 is built from 15 residues. V gave up 1 base and J gave up 2 bases; unmatched junction bases: 5. The record originates from a study of graft-versus-host responses after intestinal transplantation. Overall study context: Recipients received multivisceral, liver-intestinal, or isolated intestinal transplants. Anti-thymocyte globulin induction, then tacrolimus and steroids for about three years, went to all recipients. Points from the study as a whole: An association linked early post-transplant HvG declines with peak circulating GvH clone levels. Ileal or blood samples showed some GvH clones first, and such clones were also found in recipient marrow.

Here immunoSEQ multiplex PCR was the method, and the copy in TCRdb shows in-frame clones only, minus some. The sample yields over 100,000 clones, roughly 96% seen once. This sequence joins TRBV4-1 and TRBJ2-7, with 7 bases identical to TRBD1. The TCR sequence derives from a human donor who received an intestinal transplant. The specimen comprised unstimulated CD8+ T cells sorted from spleen or lymph node cells, sampled before intestinal transplant. CDR3 DNA: TGCGCCAGCAGCCAAGTAGAGGACAGGCCCTACGAGCAGTACTTC. This encodes CASSQVEDRPYEQYF.